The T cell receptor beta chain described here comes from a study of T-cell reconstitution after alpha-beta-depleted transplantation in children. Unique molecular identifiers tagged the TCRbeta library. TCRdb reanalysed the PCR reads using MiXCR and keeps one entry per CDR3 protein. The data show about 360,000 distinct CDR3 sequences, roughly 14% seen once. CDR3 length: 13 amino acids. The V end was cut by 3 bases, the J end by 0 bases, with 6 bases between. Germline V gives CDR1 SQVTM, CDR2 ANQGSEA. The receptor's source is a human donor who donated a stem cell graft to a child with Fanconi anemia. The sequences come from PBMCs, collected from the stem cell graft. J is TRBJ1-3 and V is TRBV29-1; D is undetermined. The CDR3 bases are TGCAGCGTTGAGGGTGACTCTGGAAACACCATATATTTT. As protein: CSVEGDSGNTIYF.